A single sample is the source of the 29 T cell receptor beta chains below, sequenced in a study of cytomegalovirus exposure and HLA in healthy donors. PCR was performed using 60 Vbeta and 13 Jbeta primers. Assay: immunoSEQ multiplex PCR; the TCRdb copy retains only in-frame clones and omits some. The sample holds about 150,000 clones, 75% seen once. Sequenced material: PBMCs. These receptors all stem from a man between 18 and 35 years old in good health and CMV-seropositive.

The chain is built from TRBV5-1 and TRBJ1-4; 10 nucleotides line up with TRBD1. Germline CDR1 SGHRS, CDR2 YFSETQ. Germline trimming cut 4 bases from V and 8 bases from J; bases unmatched to any gene: 8. The CDR3 totals 15 residues. The CDR3 sequence is CASSVGQGISEKLFF. For the CDR3, the DNA is TGCGCCAGCAGCGTGGGACAGGGGATTTCCGAAAAACTGTTTTTT. Combining the CDR3 with reference TRBV5-1 and TRBJ1-4 gives the whole variable domain KAGVTQTPRYLIKTRGQQVTLSCSPISGHRSVSWYQQTPGQGLQFLFEYFSETQRNKGNFPGRFSGRQFSNSRSEMNVSTLELGDSALYLCASSVGQGISEKLFFGSGTQLSVL.

This clone turned up a few times. The chain employs TRBV7-9 and TRBJ1-1, with 8 bases fitting TRBD1. Germline V CDR1 and CDR2: SEHNR, FQNEAQ (reference sequence). After removal of 1 base from V and 0 bases from J, the junction contained 1 base not matched to a gene. The CDR3 has 15 amino acids. The CDR3 nucleotides are TGTGCCAGCAGCTTAGGGACAGGGATGAACACTGAAGCTTTCTTT. The encoded protein is CASSLGTGMNTEAFF.

The genes are TRBV15 and TRBJ2-7; the match to TRBD2 covers 8 bases. The CDR3 covers 16 residues. From germline, CDR1 is LNHNV and CDR2 YYDKDF (reference sequence). Losses at the gene ends were 2 bases for V and 4 bases for J; bases not matched to a gene: 10. This chain's CDR3 is CATSRRRGGRVYEQYF. In nucleotides, the CDR3 is TGTGCCACCAGCAGACGACGGGGGGGGAGAGTGTACGAGCAGTACTTC. Full variable domain (missing parts from reference TRBV15 and TRBJ2-7): DAMVIQNPRYQVTQFGKPVTLSCSQTLNHNVMYWYQQKSSQAPKLLFHYYDKDFNNEADTPDNFQSRRPNTSFCFLDIRSPGLGDTAMYLCATSRRRGGRVYEQYFGPGTRLTVT.

This clone was seen just once. The J gene is TRBJ2-5, the V gene TRBV30; TRBD2 agrees at 7 bases. Germline CDR1 reads GTSNPN; CDR2 reads SVGIG (reference sequence). The CDR3 is 14 residues long. The J segment lost 2 bases and the V segment lost 8 bases, leaving 11 bases of the junction unmatched. The CDR3 DNA is TGTGCCCTGGCGACGGCGGGACTACAAGAGACCCAGTACTTC. It codes for CALATAGLQETQYF.

The chain employs TRBV6-1 and TRBJ2-7, with 11 nucleotides matching TRBD1. Germline V lookup: CDR1 MNHNS, CDR2 SASEGT. The junction had 12 bases not matched to a gene; V was cut back by 11 bases and J by 6 bases. This CDR3 has 14 amino acids. The CDR3: CAAEGTGGSCEQYF. The CDR3 DNA reads as TGTGCCGCAGAGGGGACAGGGGGTTCTTGCGAGCAGTACTTC.

The chain's CDR3 is CASSGGTLGPQYF. DNA of the CDR3: TGTGCCAGCAGCGGGGGGACATTAGGTCCCCAGTACTTC. V and J are TRBV28 and TRBJ2-5, with a weak D call TRBD2 (7 bases). The V end was cut by 6 bases, the J end by 9 bases, with 17 bases between. The CDR3 runs to 13 residues. CDR1 MDHEN and CDR2 SYDVKM come from the germline V gene. Looking up the rest from reference TRBV28 and TRBJ2-5 gives the full variable domain: DVKVTQSSRYLVKRTGEKVFLECVQDMDHENMFWYRQDPGLGLRLIYFSYDVKMKEKGDIPEGYSVSREKKERFSLILESASTNQTSMYLCASSGGTLGPQYFGPGTRLLVL.

J is TRBJ1-1 and V is TRBV29-1, with D possibly TRBD1 on 6 matching bases. V lost 1 base, J lost 5 bases, and 23 bases lay in between. The CDR3 runs 17 residues. Germline V lookup: CDR1 SQVTM, CDR2 ANQGSEA. The CDR3 sequence is CSVEVVVDGSRGTEAFF. DNA for the CDR3: TGCAGCGTTGAAGTTGTTGTTGACGGCAGCAGGGGTACTGAAGCTTTCTTT.

In this sample, this clone turned up a few times. V and J are TRBV29-1 and TRBJ1-2; maybe TRBD1 (6 bases). There are 15 residues in the CDR3. The V and J ends lost 1 base and 4 bases respectively, with 16 bases between them. Germline assignment: CDR1 SQVTM and CDR2 ANQGSEA. CDR3 in amino acids: CSVEVLGQTLYGYTF. The CDR3, as DNA: TGCAGCGTTGAAGTGCTCGGACAGACTCTCTATGGCTACACCTTC. The whole variable domain, remainder taken from reference TRBV29-1 and TRBJ1-2, is SAVISQKPSRDICQRGTSLTIQCQVDSQVTMMFWYRQQPGQSLTLIATANQGSEATYESGFVIDKFPISRPNLTFSTLTVSNMSPEDSSIYLCSVEVLGQTLYGYTFGSGTRLTVV.

This chain uses TRBV30 with TRBJ2-7, with D perhaps matching TRBD2 (9 bases). CDR1 is GTSNPN and CDR2 is SVGIG in the germline V gene (reference sequence). Trimming removed 4 bases at V and 3 bases at J, with 28 bases between. The CDR3 totals 18 residues. CDR3 nucleotides: TGTGCCTGGATGTCTAGCGGGATTCGGGGACAGGCTCTCTACGAGCAGTACTTC. Translated: CAWMSSGIRGQALYEQYF. Together with reference TRBV30 and TRBJ2-7, the CDR3 gives the full variable domain: SQTIHQWPATLVQPVGSPLSLECTVEGTSNPNLYWYRQAAGRGLQLLFYSVGIGQISSEVPQNLSASRPQDRQFILSSKKLLLSDSGFYLCAWMSSGIRGQALYEQYFGPGTRLTVT.

The gene calls are TRBV30 and TRBJ1-6, with 8 bases aligning to TRBD1. Germline V CDR1 and CDR2: GTSNPN, SVGIG (reference sequence). The CDR3 has 14 amino acids. The ends lost 3 bases at V and 6 bases at J; junction bases unmatched: 4. The CDR3 nucleotides read TGTGCCTGGAGACGACAGGGGAGTAATTCACCCCTCCACTTT. This translates into CAWRRQGSNSPLHF.

V and J are TRBV15 and TRBJ2-1; 13 bases are shared with TRBD2. The ends lost 0 bases at V and 5 bases at J; junction bases unmatched: 4. Germline CDR1 and CDR2: LNHNV and YYDKDF (reference sequence). The CDR3 totals 17 residues. The chain's CDR3 is CATSRDKGLAGNNEQFF. For the CDR3, the DNA is TGTGCCACCAGCAGAGATAAGGGACTAGCGGGAAACAATGAGCAGTTCTTC. The full variable domain, in which reference TRBV15 and TRBJ2-1 provide the parts outside the CDR3, is DAMVIQNPRYQVTQFGKPVTLSCSQTLNHNVMYWYQQKSSQAPKLLFHYYDKDFNNEADTPDNFQSRRPNTSFCFLDIRSPGLGDTAMYLCATSRDKGLAGNNEQFFGPGTRLTVL.

The rearrangement uses TRBV5-5 and TRBJ1-5; no definite D call. The CDR3 covers 12 residues. Between the trimmed V and J ends, which lost 0 bases and 6 bases, there was a span of 4 bases. Germline V gene sequence: CDR1 SGHKS, CDR2 YYEKEE (reference sequence). The CDR3 sequence: CASSLGSQPQHF. CDR3 nucleotides: TGTGCCAGCAGCTTGGGGAGTCAGCCCCAGCATTTT.

This clone was observed a few times. The chain uses TRBV9 and TRBJ2-2; D possibly corresponds to TRBD1 (5 bases). This CDR3 comprises 15 residues. Germline V gene sequence: CDR1 SGDLS, CDR2 YYNGEE. Trimming removed 0 bases from V and 4 bases from J, with 10 bases in between. The CDR3 bases are TGTGCCAGCAGCGTAGATGACAGCCCCACCGGGGAGCTGTTTTTT. Encoded protein: CASSVDDSPTGELFF.

J is TRBJ2-5 and V is TRBV28; 9 positions agree with TRBD1. CDR1 MDHEN and CDR2 SYDVKM come from the germline V gene. The CDR3 is 14 amino acids. The V segment lost 5 bases and the J segment 5 bases; nucleotides outside the gene matches: 6. CDR3 DNA: TGTGCCAGCAGTACAAACAGGGGGCCTGAGACCCAGTACTTC. It specifies CASSTNRGPETQYF.

The chain joins TRBV2 to TRBJ1-5; D possibly corresponds to TRBD1 (5 bases). The CDR3 loop spans 15 amino acids. Germline V gene sequence: CDR1 SNHLY, CDR2 FYNNEI. Trimming removed 6 bases at V and 3 bases at J, with 15 bases between. CDR3 sequence reads: CASSLMTALNQPQHF. The CDR3 DNA reads TGTGCCAGCAGCTTGATGACAGCCCTCAATCAGCCCCAGCATTTT.

The chain joins TRBV11-2 to TRBJ2-1, with 10 positions matching TRBD2. V shed 3 bases and J 9 bases; nucleotides not matched to a gene: 14. The CDR3 totals 17 residues. Germline loops: CDR1 SGHAT, CDR2 FQNNGV. CDR3 in DNA: TGTGCCAGCAGCTTTCTTTTGGTCAGCGGGAGGGAGGGTGAGCAGTTCTTC. This codes for CASSFLLVSGREGEQFF.

The V and J genes are TRBV6-6 and TRBJ2-1; maybe TRBD2 (5 bases). The germline CDR1 and CDR2 sequences are MNHNY and SVGAGI (reference sequence). Between the trimmed V and J ends, which lost 6 bases and 0 bases, there was a span of 6 bases. This CDR3 has 13 amino acids. The CDR3 DNA is TGTGCCAGCAGGGGGAGCTCCTACAATGAGCAGTTCTTC. This codes for CASRGSSYNEQFF.

The chain uses TRBV19 and TRBJ2-2; possible D gene TRBD2, 5 bases. Trimming cost V 4 bases and J 5 bases, with 20 bases left between them. CDR3 size: 17 residues. CDR1 and CDR2 from the germline V gene are LNHDA and SQIVND (reference sequence). The CDR3 is CASSNWRLVRITGELFF. The CDR3 bases are TGTGCCAGTAGTAATTGGAGGCTAGTTAGAATTACCGGGGAGCTGTTTTTT.

This rearrangement joins TRBV6-1 to TRBJ2-2; D gene ambiguous. This CDR3 is 15 amino acids long. Looked up from germline, CDR1 is MNHNS and CDR2 is SASEGT. Trimming removed 6 bases at V and 0 bases at J, with 11 bases between. The DNA of the CDR3 is TGTGCCAGCAGGGAATGGGCCCCGAACACCGGGGAGCTGTTTTTT. Its protein is CASREWAPNTGELFF.

CDR3: CASSLLAEETQYF. In DNA, the CDR3 is TGCGCCAGCAGCTTACTAGCGGAAGAGACCCAGTACTTC. This chain uses TRBV5-1 with TRBJ2-5; 8 nucleotides match TRBD2. CDR1 and CDR2 from the germline V gene are SGHRS and YFSETQ. The CDR3 consists of 13 residues. V lost 2 bases and J lost 3; bases outside the gene matches: 0.

This clone has more than one count but fewer than ten. The chain combines TRBV7-9 with TRBJ2-1; 7 bases agree with TRBD1. The trim removed 2 bases at V and 3 bases at J, leaving 4 bases unmatched. The CDR3 length is 15 residues. The V gene's germline CDR1 is SEHNR and CDR2 FQNEAQ (reference sequence). The CDR3 is CASSLRAGGYNEQFF. The CDR3 DNA sequence: TGTGCCAGCAGCTTAAGGGCAGGGGGCTACAATGAGCAGTTCTTC.

This clone came up a few times. V usage is TRBV10-3 and J usage is TRBJ1-1, with D maybe TRBD1 (6 bases). The V gene's germline CDR1 is ENHRY and CDR2 SYGVKD. The CDR3 covers 13 residues. Trimming pared 3 bases from V and 11 bases from J, leaving 16 bases between. DNA for the CDR3: TGTGCCATCAGTGAAGAGGATACAGGGCTGGCTTTCTTT. Its protein product is CAISEEDTGLAFF.

The gene calls are TRBV18 and TRBJ1-1, with D possibly matching TRBD1 (5 bases). The germline V gene has CDR1 KGHSH and CDR2 LQKENI. The germline V and J ends were trimmed by 7 bases and 3 bases, with 21 bases remaining between them. The CDR3 spans 16 residues. The CDR3 region has the DNA TGTGCCAGCTACGTGACAAGGGCCCAAGGGGACACTGAAGCTTTCTTT. It codes for CASYVTRAQGDTEAFF. Looking up the rest from reference TRBV18 and TRBJ1-1 gives the full variable domain: NAGVMQNPRHLVRRRGQEARLRCSPMKGHSHVYWYRQLPEEGLKFMVYLQKENIIDESGMPKERFSAEFPKEGPSILRIQQVVRGDSAAYFCASYVTRAQGDTEAFFGQGTRLTVV.

The chain couples TRBV11-3 to TRBJ2-3; D gene unclear. There are 13 residues in the CDR3. Germline-derived CDR1 and CDR2 are SGHNT and YENEEA. The germline V and J ends were trimmed by 2 bases and 4 bases, with 7 bases remaining between them. CDR3 sequence: CASSLSTPDTQYF. The CDR3 nucleotides read TGTGCCAGCAGCTTAAGCACCCCAGATACGCAGTATTTT.

The table lists this clone with a few counts. The gene calls are TRBV5-1 and TRBJ2-1; 14 bases agree with TRBD2. Germline V CDR1 and CDR2: SGHRS, YFSETQ. The ends lost 1 base at V and 8 bases at J; junction bases unmatched: 11. The CDR3 has 18 amino acids. CDR3 nucleotides: TGCGCCAGCAGCTTGCCCCGCGGGACTAGCGGGAGTGGGGATGAGCAGTTCTTC. Encoded protein: CASSLPRGTSGSGDEQFF.

This chain uses TRBV18 with TRBJ1-1; TRBD1 is a possible D gene (5 bases). CDR1 and CDR2 (germline): KGHSH, LQKENI. CDR3 size: 15 residues. With 3 bases removed from V and 3 bases from J, the gap between germline ends came to 14 bases. CDR3 protein: CASSPPRGGDTEAFF. For the CDR3, the DNA is TGTGCCAGCTCACCCCCGAGGGGAGGTGACACTGAAGCTTTCTTT.

This clone was detected a few times. The chain couples TRBV28 to TRBJ1-1; D not certain. CDR3 length equals 12 residues. CDR1 and CDR2 (germline): MDHEN, SYDVKM. V lost 5 bases, J lost 2 bases, and 6 bases lay in between. This CDR3 reads CASSHSNTEAFF. DNA of the CDR3: TGTGCCAGCAGTCACAGCAACACTGAAGCTTTCTTT.

The rearrangement joins TRBV28 to TRBJ2-1; TRBD2 might be the D (5 bases). V was trimmed by 5 bases and J by 2 bases, leaving 13 bases between them. CDR1 and CDR2 (germline): MDHEN, SYDVKM. This CDR3 is built from 15 residues. CDR3 nucleotides: TGTGCCAGCAGTCGACGGGATGTCCCCTACAATGAGCAGTTCTTC. Translating it yields CASSRRDVPYNEQFF.

CDR3 loop: CASRVSLNGDTEAFF. The CDR3 region has the DNA TGCGCCAGCAGAGTTTCCCTAAACGGGGACACTGAAGCTTTCTTT. V and J are TRBV5-1 and TRBJ1-1, with D hard to call. The CDR3 length is 15 residues. The V end lost 5 bases, the J end lost 3 bases, and 17 bases lay between the germline ends. Germline loops: CDR1 SGHRS, CDR2 YFSETQ.